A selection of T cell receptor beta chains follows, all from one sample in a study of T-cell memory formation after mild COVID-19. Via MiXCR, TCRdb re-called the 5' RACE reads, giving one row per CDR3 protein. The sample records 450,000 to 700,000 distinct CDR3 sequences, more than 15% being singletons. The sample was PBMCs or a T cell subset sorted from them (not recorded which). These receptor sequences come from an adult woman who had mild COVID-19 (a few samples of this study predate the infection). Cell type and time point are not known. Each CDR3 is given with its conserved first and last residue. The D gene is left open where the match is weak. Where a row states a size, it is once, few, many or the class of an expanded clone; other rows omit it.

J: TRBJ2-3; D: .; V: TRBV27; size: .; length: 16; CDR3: CASSLSFGRPTDTQYF; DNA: TGTGCCAGCAGTTTATCGTTTGGGCGGCCCACAGATACGCAGTATTTT
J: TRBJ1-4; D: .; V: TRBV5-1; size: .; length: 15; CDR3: CASSLEPGWNEKLFF; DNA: TGCGCCAGCAGCTTGGAGCCAGGGTGGAATGAAAAACTGTTTTTT
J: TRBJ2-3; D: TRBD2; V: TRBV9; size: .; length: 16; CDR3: CASSVASGGIGDTQYF; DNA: TGTGCCAGCAGCGTAGCTAGCGGGGGGATTGGAGATACGCAGTATTTT
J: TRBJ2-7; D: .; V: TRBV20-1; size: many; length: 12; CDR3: CSARGAAYEQYF; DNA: TGCAGTGCTAGAGGGGCAGCCTACGAGCAGTACTTC
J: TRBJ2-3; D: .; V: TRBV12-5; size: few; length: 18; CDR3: CASGLQSLEGGSTDTQYF; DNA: TGTGCTAGTGGTTTGCAGTCTCTGGAGGGCGGTAGCACAGATACGCAGTATTTT
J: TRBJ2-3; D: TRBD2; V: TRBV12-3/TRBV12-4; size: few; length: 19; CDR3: CASSLNPGLAGGYTDTQYF; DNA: TGTGCCAGCAGTTTAAATCCCGGACTAGCGGGGGGGTACACAGATACGCAGTATTTT
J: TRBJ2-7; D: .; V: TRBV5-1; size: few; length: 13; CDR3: CASSPRHHYEQYF; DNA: TGCGCCAGCAGCCCGAGACACCACTACGAGCAGTACTTC
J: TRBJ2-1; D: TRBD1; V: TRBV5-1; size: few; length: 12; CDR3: CASSSGQGAMFF; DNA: TGCGCCAGCAGCTCAGGACAGGGGGCGATGTTCTTC
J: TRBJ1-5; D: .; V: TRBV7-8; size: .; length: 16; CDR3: CASSFGRAGSNQPQHF; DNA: TGTGCCAGCAGCTTCGGCAGGGCGGGTAGCAATCAGCCCCAGCATTTT
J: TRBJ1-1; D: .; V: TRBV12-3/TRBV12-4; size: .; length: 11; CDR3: CASSKSISAFF; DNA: TGTGCCAGCAGTAAGAGTATTAGTGCTTTCTTT